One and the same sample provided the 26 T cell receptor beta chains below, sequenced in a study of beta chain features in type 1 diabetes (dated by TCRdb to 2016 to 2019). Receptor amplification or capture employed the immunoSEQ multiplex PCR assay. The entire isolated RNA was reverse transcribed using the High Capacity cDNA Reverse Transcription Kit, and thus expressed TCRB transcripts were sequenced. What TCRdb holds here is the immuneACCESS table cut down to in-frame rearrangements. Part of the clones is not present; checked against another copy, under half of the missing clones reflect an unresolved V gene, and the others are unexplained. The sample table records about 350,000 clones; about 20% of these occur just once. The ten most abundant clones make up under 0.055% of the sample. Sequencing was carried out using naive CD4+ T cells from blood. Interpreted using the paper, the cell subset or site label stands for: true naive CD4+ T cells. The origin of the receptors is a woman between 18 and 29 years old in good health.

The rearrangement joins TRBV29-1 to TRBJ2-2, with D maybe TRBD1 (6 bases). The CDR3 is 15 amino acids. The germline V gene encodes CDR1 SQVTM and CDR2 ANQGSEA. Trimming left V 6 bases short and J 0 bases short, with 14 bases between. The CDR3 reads CSVDTGPANTGELFF. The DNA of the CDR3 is TGCAGCGTCGATACAGGGCCCGCGAACACCGGGGAGCTGTTTTTT.

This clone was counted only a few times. The CDR3 loop reads CASSQREGGTEAFF. The CDR3 region has the DNA TGCGCCAGCAGCCAAAGGGAGGGGGGGACTGAAGCTTTCTTT. The chain joins TRBV4-1 to TRBJ1-1; TRBD1 might be the D (6 bases). CDR1 and CDR2 (germline): MGHRA, YSYEKL. The CDR3 is 14 amino acids. V shed 2 bases and J shed 5 bases, with 12 bases lying between them.

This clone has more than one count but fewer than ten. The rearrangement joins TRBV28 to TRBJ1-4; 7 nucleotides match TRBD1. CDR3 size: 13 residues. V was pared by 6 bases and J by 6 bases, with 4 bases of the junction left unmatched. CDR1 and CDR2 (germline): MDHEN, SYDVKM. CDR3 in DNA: TGTGCCAGCAGGAGGGGGCGCGATGAAAAACTGTTTTTT. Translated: CASRRGRDEKLFF.

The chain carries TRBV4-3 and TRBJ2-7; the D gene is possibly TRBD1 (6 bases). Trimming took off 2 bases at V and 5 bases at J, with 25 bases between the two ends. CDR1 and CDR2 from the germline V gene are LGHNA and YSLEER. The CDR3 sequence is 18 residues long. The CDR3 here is CASSQNKFLQGKPHEQYF. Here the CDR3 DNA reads TGCGCCAGCAGCCAAAATAAGTTCCTACAGGGTAAGCCCCACGAGCAGTACTTC.

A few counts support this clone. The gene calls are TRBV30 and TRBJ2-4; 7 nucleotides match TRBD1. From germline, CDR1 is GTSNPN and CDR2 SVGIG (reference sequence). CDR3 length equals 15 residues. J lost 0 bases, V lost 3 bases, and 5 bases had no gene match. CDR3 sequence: CAWSGDREAKNIQYF. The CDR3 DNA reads TGTGCCTGGAGCGGAGACAGGGAAGCCAAAAACATTCAGTACTTC.

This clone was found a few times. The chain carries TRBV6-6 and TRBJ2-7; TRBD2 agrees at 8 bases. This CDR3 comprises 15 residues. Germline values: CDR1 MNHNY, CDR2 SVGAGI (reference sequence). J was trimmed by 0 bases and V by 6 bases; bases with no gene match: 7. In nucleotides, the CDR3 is TGTGCCAGCAGGGGCACTAGCGGTTACTCCTACGAGCAGTACTTC. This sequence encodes CASRGTSGYSYEQYF.

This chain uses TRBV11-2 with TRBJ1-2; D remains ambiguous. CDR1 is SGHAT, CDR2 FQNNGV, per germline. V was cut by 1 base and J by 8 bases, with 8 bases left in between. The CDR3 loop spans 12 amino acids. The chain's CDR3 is CASSLAGGGYTF. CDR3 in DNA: TGTGCCAGCAGCTTAGCAGGAGGGGGCTACACCTTC.

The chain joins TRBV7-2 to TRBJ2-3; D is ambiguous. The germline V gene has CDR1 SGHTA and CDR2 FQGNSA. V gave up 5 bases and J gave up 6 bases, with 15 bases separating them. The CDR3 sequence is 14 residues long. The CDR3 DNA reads TGTGCCAGCAGCCCCGGCACGAGGCGGGATACGCAGTATTTT. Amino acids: CASSPGTRRDTQYF.

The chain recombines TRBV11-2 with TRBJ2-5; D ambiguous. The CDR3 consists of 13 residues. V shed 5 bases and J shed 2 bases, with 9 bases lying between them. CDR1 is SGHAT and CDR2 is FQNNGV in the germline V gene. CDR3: CASSSGQQETQYF. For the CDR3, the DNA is TGTGCCAGCAGCAGTGGCCAGCAAGAGACCCAGTACTTC.

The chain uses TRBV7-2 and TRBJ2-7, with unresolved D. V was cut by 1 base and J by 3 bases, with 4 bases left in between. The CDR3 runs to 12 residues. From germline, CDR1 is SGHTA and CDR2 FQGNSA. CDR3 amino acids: CASSLVDYEQYF. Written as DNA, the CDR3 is TGTGCCAGCAGCTTAGTAGACTACGAGCAGTACTTC. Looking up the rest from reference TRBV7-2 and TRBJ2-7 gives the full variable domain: GAGVSQSPSNKVTEKGKDVELRCDPISGHTALYWYRQSLGQGLEFLIYFQGNSAPDKSGLPSDRFSAERTGGSVSTLTIQRTQQEDSAVYLCASSLVDYEQYFGPGTRLTVT.

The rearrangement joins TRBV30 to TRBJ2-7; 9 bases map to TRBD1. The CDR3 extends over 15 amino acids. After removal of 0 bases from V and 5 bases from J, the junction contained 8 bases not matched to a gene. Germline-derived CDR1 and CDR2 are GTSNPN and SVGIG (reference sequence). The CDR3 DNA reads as TGTGCCTGGAGTGTACCGGGACAGGGAACCCACGAGCAGTACTTC. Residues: CAWSVPGQGTHEQYF.

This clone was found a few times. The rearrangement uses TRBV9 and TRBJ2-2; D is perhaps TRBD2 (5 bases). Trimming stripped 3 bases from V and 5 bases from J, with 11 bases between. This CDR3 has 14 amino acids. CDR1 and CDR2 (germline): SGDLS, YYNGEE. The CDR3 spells CASSALRGTGELFF. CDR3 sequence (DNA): TGTGCCAGCAGCGCCCTCCGAGGGACCGGGGAGCTGTTTTTT.

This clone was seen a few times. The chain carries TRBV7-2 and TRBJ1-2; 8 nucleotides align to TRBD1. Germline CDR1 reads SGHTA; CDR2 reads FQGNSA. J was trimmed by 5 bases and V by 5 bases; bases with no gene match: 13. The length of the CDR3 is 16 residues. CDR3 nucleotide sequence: TGTGCCAGCAGCCCCGGGGCAGGGGGCGTGGGATATGGCTACACCTTC. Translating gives CASSPGAGGVGYGYTF.

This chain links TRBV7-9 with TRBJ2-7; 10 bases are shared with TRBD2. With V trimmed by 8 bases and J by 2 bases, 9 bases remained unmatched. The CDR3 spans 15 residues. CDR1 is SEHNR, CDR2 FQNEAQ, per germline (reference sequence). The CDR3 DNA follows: TGTGCCAGCGTTCCTAGCGGGGGACCTCCCTACGAGCAGTACTTC. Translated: CASVPSGGPPYEQYF.

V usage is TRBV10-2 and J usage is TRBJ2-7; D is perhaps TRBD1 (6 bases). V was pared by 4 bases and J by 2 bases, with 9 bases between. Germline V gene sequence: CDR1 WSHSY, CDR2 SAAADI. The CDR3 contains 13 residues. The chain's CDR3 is CASSAAGAYEQYF. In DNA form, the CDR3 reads TGCGCCAGCAGTGCGGCAGGGGCCTACGAGCAGTACTTC.

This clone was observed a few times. DNA for the CDR3: TGCGCCAGCAGCCAAGAGGGACAGAACACTGAAGCTTTCTTT. Translated, it gives CASSQEGQNTEAFF. V and J are TRBV4-1 and TRBJ1-1; possibly TRBD1 for D (6 bases). With 0 bases removed from V and 1 base from J, the gap between germline ends came to 6 bases. The germline V gene encodes CDR1 MGHRA and CDR2 YSYEKL. The CDR3 has 14 amino acids.

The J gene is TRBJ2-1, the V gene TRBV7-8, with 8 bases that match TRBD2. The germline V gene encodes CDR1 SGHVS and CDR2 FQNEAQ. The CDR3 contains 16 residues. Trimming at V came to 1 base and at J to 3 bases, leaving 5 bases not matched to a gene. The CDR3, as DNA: TGTGCCAGCAGCTTAGTTCCCCGGGGGGGCTACAATGAGCAGTTCTTC. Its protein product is CASSLVPRGGYNEQFF.

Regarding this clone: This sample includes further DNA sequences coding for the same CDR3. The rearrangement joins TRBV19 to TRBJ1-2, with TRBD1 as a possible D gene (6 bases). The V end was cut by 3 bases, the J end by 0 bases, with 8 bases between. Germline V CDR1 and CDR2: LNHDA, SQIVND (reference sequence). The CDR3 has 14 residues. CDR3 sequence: CASSMDRANYGYTF. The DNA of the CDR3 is TGTGCCAGTAGTATGGACAGAGCTAACTATGGCTACACCTTC.

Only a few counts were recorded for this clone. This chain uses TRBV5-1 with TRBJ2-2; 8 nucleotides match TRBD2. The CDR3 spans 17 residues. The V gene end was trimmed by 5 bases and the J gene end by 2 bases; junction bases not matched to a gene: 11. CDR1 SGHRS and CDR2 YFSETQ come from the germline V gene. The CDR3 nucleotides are TGCGCCAGCAGTTGGGTTGGTAGCGGGATAAACACCGGGGAGCTGTTTTTT. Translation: CASSWVGSGINTGELFF.

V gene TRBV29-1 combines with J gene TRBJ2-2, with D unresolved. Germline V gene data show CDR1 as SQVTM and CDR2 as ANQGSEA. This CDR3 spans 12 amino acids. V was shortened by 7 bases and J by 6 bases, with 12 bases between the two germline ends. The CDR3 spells CSARLSAGELFF. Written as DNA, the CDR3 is TGCAGCGCAAGACTGTCGGCCGGGGAGCTGTTTTTT.

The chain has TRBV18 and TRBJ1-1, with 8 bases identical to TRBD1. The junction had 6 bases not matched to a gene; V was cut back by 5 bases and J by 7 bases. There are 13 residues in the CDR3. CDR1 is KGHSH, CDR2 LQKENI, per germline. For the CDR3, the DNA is TGTGCCAGCTCATCAACCGGGACAGGTGAAGCTTTCTTT. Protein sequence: CASSSTGTGEAFF.

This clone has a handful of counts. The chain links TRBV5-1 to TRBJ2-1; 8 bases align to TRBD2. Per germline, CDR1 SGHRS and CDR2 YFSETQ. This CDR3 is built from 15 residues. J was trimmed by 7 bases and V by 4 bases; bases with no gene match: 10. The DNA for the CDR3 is TGCGCCAGCAGCGGTGGCGGGGGGCCTACTAATGAGCAGTTCTTC. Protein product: CASSGGGGPTNEQFF.

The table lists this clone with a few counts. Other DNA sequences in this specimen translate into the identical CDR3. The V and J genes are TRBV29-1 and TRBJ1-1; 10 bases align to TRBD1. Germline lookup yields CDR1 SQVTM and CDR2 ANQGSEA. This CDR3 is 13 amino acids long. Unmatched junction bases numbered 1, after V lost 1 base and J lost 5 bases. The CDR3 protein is CSVEGTGGTEAFF. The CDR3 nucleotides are TGCAGCGTTGAAGGGACAGGGGGTACTGAAGCTTTCTTT.

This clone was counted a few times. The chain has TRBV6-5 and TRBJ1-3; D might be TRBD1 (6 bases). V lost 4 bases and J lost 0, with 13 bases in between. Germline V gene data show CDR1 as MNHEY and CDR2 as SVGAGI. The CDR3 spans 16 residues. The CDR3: CASSSRGRGSGNTIYF. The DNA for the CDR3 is TGTGCCAGCAGTTCCAGGGGACGAGGCTCTGGAAACACCATATATTTT.

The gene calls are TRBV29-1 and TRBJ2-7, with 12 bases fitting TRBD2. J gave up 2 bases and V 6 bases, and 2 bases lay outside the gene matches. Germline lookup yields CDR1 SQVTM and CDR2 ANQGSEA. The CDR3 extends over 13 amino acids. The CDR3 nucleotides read TGCAGCGTCAGGACTAGCGGGGCCTACGAGCAGTACTTC. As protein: CSVRTSGAYEQYF.

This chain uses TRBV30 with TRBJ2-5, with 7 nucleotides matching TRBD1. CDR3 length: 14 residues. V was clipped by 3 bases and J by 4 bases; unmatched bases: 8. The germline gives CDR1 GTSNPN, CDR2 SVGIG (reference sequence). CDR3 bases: TGTGCCTGGAGGAGGGTGACAGGGAGAGAGACCCAGTACTTC. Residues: CAWRRVTGRETQYF.